Presented here are 7 T cell receptor beta chains from one specimen sequenced in a study of OX40 agonist ivuxolimab in advanced cancers. The table came from immunoSEQ multiplex PCR; TCRdb's copy has only in-frame clones and leaves some out. The data hold approximately 91,000 clones, with 86% observed a single time. This specimen consisted of CD4+ or CD8+ T cells sorted from blood, obtained in a trial of the OX40 agonist ivuxolimab. These receptor sequences come from an adult with an advanced solid tumor such as melanoma, head and neck, liver or kidney cancer.

This clone was counted once. This rearrangement joins TRBV10-3 to TRBJ2-2; D unresolved. Germline CDR1 and CDR2: ENHRY and SYGVKD. V lost 0 bases, J lost 3 bases, and 14 bases lay in between. This CDR3 spans 17 amino acids. The DNA of the CDR3 is TGTGCCATCAGTGAGTCCGTCCCCTGGATGTACACCGGGGAGCTGTTTTTT. Amino acids: CAISESVPWMYTGELFF.

The chain has TRBV28 and TRBJ2-5; tentative D call: TRBD2 (5 bases). The germline V gene has CDR1 MDHEN and CDR2 SYDVKM. Trimming removed 4 bases from V and 3 bases from J, with 21 bases in between. The CDR3 contains 17 residues. CDR3 DNA: TGTGCCAGCAGTTCCTTCCGGGGTCCTGGGGAAAAAGAGACCCAGTACTTC. Protein: CASSSFRGPGEKETQYF.

This chain uses TRBV6-5 with TRBJ1-4, with TRBD1 as a possible D gene (5 bases). The CDR3 runs 15 residues. The V gene lost 5 bases and the J gene lost 3 bases, with 13 bases spanning the gap. The germline gives CDR1 MNHEY, CDR2 SVGAGI. CDR3 nucleotides: TGTGCCAGCAGTGGTTACTTGGGGGCTAATGAAAAACTGTTTTTT. Protein sequence: CASSGYLGANEKLFF.

The chain recombines TRBV5-1 with TRBJ1-2; D ambiguous. Trimming removed 4 bases from V and 0 bases from J, with 16 bases in between. Germline CDR1 and CDR2: SGHRS and YFSETQ. The CDR3 has 16 amino acids. CDR3 sequence reads: CASSPGGIGTNYGYTF. In nucleotides, the CDR3 is TGCGCCAGCAGCCCGGGAGGAATCGGAACTAACTATGGCTACACCTTC.

There are a few counts of this clone. The rearrangement joins TRBV5-4 to TRBJ1-6; D remains ambiguous. Deletions cut 4 bases from V and 8 bases from J, with 13 bases between. In germline, CDR1 is SGHNT, CDR2 YYREEE (reference sequence). The CDR3 has 14 amino acids. This CDR3 reads CASSQEGRYSPLHF. CDR3 nucleotides: TGTGCCAGCAGCCAGGAGGGTCGTTATTCACCCCTCCACTTT.

This clone was seen a single time. The J gene is TRBJ1-2, the V gene TRBV4-1; the D is unclear. This CDR3 spans 14 amino acids. The germline V gene encodes CDR1 MGHRA and CDR2 YSYEKL. The V gene lost 7 bases and the J gene lost 7 bases, with 19 bases spanning the gap. This chain's CDR3 is CASTPRDVGRGYTF. The CDR3 bases are TGCGCCAGCACCCCCCGGGATGTAGGCCGTGGCTACACCTTC.

The chain is built from TRBV28 and TRBJ2-5; either TRBD1 or TRBD2 may fit D (8 bases each). Trimming shortened V by 7 bases and J by 5 bases, and 20 bases separated the two germline ends. Germline loops: CDR1 MDHEN, CDR2 SYDVKM. The CDR3 extends over 15 amino acids. The CDR3 loop reads CASTPSGQGAETQYF. The CDR3 coding sequence is TGTGCCAGCACTCCTAGCGGGCAGGGGGCTGAGACCCAGTACTTC.